One and the same sample provided the 30 T cell receptor beta chains below, sequenced in a study of identical twins. Each CDR3 protein is one row after TCRdb ran MiXCR on the 5' RACE reads. This repertoire shows around 250,000 distinct CDR3 sequences, roughly 7% found once; its top ten account for roughly 3.6%. These data also featured in a second study, about yellow fever vaccine responses in identical twins.

Sequenced: memory (CD45RO+) T cells sorted from blood. These receptors were obtained from a woman aged 18-29 years in good health.

This clonotype occurred many times. V and J are TRBV10-3 and TRBJ2-2; D unresolved. Per the germline V gene, CDR1 is ENHRY and CDR2 is SYGVKD. Trimming cost V 3 bases and J 4 bases, with 9 bases left between them. This CDR3 comprises 14 residues. DNA of the CDR3: TGTGCCATCAGTGACCGGATGAGCACCGGGGAGCTGTTTTTT. Its protein is CAISDRMSTGELFF.

This clonotype was observed a few times. The genes are TRBV5-1 and TRBJ2-7, with D uncertain. From germline, CDR1 is SGHRS and CDR2 YFSETQ. V lost 0 bases, J lost 5 bases, and 9 bases lay in between. The CDR3 consists of 13 residues. The CDR3 bases are TGCGCCAGCAGCTTGGCCGTACCCGACGAGCAGTACTTC. Encoded protein: CASSLAVPDEQYF.

The table lists this clonotype with many counts. The V gene is TRBV15, the J gene TRBJ1-5, with 8 bases identical to TRBD1. Germline CDR1 reads LNHNV; CDR2 reads YYDKDF (reference sequence). V lost 1 base and J lost 0; bases outside the gene matches: 8. This CDR3 has 18 amino acids. The CDR3 nucleotides read TGTGCCACCAGCAGAGGACAGGGGCGATTTTATAGCAATCAGCCCCAGCATTTT. This sequence encodes CATSRGQGRFYSNQPQHF.

This clonotype showed up many times. In DNA form, the CDR3 reads TGTGCCAGCAGTCCCCGGGCTAGGGGATACAATGAGCAGTTCTTC. Residues: CASSPRARGYNEQFF. This sequence joins TRBV12-3 or TRBV12-4 and TRBJ2-1, with a possible D match to TRBD1 (5 bases). With 5 bases removed from V and 4 bases from J, the gap between germline ends came to 15 bases. CDR3 size: 15 residues.

This chain links TRBV12-3 or TRBV12-4 with TRBJ2-6, with a tentative D call TRBD1 (5 bases). V lost 0 bases to trimming and J lost 0 bases, with 9 bases between them. This CDR3 contains 17 residues. CDR3 sequence reads: CASSLAGPLSGANVLTF. CDR3 coding DNA: TGTGCCAGCAGTTTAGCGGGGCCCCTCTCTGGGGCCAACGTCCTGACTTTC.

The rearrangement links TRBV6-4 to TRBJ2-1; 10 bases match TRBD2. From germline, CDR1 is MRHNA and CDR2 SNTAGT. The length of the CDR3 is 16 residues. The trim removed 0 bases at V and 3 bases at J, leaving 2 bases unmatched. CDR3 in amino acids: CASSDSTSGDYNEQFF. As DNA, the CDR3 is TGTGCCAGCAGTGACTCTACTAGCGGGGACTACAATGAGCAGTTCTTC.

Only one count was recorded for this clonotype. V usage is TRBV15 and J usage is TRBJ1-2, with TRBD1 identical over 7 bases. Losses at the gene ends were 0 bases for V and 7 bases for J; bases not matched to a gene: 11. This CDR3 is built from 16 residues. From germline, CDR1 is LNHNV and CDR2 YYDKDF (reference sequence). Written as DNA, the CDR3 is TGTGCCACCAGCAGAGATCAGAGGGGGCGAGGGTTTGGCTACACCTTC. Its protein product is CATSRDQRGRGFGYTF.

In this sample, this clonotype turned up many times. CDR3 nucleotide sequence: TGTGCCAGCAGTTTAGAAACCCAGCCCCAGCATTTT. It yields the protein CASSLETQPQHF. The chain combines TRBV12-3 or TRBV12-4 with TRBJ1-5; D remains unclear. The V end lost 1 base, the J end lost 7 bases, and 5 bases lay between the germline ends. The CDR3 runs to 12 residues.

This clonotype has at least ten counts. DNA for the CDR3: TGTGCCACCAGTGAATCCGACAGGGGGCTTGGGACAGATACGCAGTATTTT. It encodes CATSESDRGLGTDTQYF. The gene calls are TRBV24-1 and TRBJ2-3, with 10 positions matching TRBD1. Trimming at V came to 4 bases and at J to 3 bases, leaving 9 bases not matched to a gene. There are 17 residues in the CDR3. Germline CDR1 reads KGHDR; CDR2 reads SFDVKD.

The table lists this clonotype with many counts. The J gene is TRBJ2-7, the V gene TRBV28, with D hard to call. The germline V gene has CDR1 MDHEN and CDR2 SYDVKM. This CDR3 region has 12 residues. Deletions cut 5 bases from V and 4 bases from J, with 9 bases between. CDR3 protein: CASSRNLYEQYF. In DNA form, the CDR3 reads TGTGCCAGCAGTCGCAACTTGTACGAGCAGTACTTC.

This clonotype was detected a few times. The CDR3 DNA is TGTGCCAGCTCACCGAGTCAACTAACCATAGCCAAAAACATTCAGTACTTC. It yields the protein CASSPSQLTIAKNIQYF. This chain joins TRBV18 and TRBJ2-4; D is unclear. CDR1 is KGHSH, CDR2 LQKENI, per germline. V gave up 3 bases and J gave up 0 bases, with 15 bases separating them. The CDR3 runs 17 residues.

There are many counts of this clonotype. The J gene is TRBJ1-4, the V gene TRBV6-1; 8 bases are shared with TRBD1. Germline V gives CDR1 MNHNS, CDR2 SASEGT. The CDR3 covers 15 residues. After removal of 7 bases from V and 0 bases from J, the junction contained 4 bases not matched to a gene. CDR3 sequence (DNA): TGTGCCAGCACGGACAGGGCAGCAACTAATGAAAAACTGTTTTTT. Amino acids: CASTDRAATNEKLFF.

The chain is built from TRBV12-3 or TRBV12-4 and TRBJ2-2, with D unclear. The V end was cut by 5 bases, the J end by 7 bases, with 14 bases between. The CDR3 is made up of 14 amino acids. CDR3 amino acids: CASSANVGIGELFF. The CDR3 DNA reads as TGTGCCAGCAGTGCTAATGTTGGGATCGGGGAGCTGTTTTTT.

This clonotype has more than one count but fewer than ten. The V gene is TRBV20-1, the J gene TRBJ2-3, with a tentative D call TRBD2 (6 bases). This CDR3 has 13 residues. The V gene lost 6 bases and the J gene lost 4 bases, with 14 bases spanning the gap. Germline CDR1 reads DFQATT; CDR2 reads SNEGSKA (reference sequence). The CDR3 loop is CSAARGGADTQYF. In DNA form, the CDR3 reads TGCAGTGCAGCGCGGGGAGGCGCAGATACGCAGTATTTT.

This clonotype appeared many times. The chain is built from TRBV12-3 or TRBV12-4 and TRBJ2-5; maybe TRBD2 (5 bases). The CDR3 sequence is 13 residues long. Trimming left V 3 bases short and J 2 bases short, with 7 bases between. This CDR3 is CASSFLAQETQYF. The CDR3 bases are TGTGCCAGCAGTTTCCTAGCACAAGAGACCCAGTACTTC.

This clonotype was observed a few times. The chain carries TRBV6-1 and TRBJ2-5; D might be TRBD1 (6 bases). Germline values: CDR1 MNHNS, CDR2 SASEGT. V dropped 10 bases and J dropped 4 bases, with 16 bases sitting between them. The CDR3 spans 13 residues. The CDR3 DNA is TGTGCCACCTATATCGGACAGCTAGAGACCCAGTACTTC. Translated: CATYIGQLETQYF.

In this sample, this clonotype turned up a few times. The chain combines TRBV2 with TRBJ2-5; D uncertain. In germline, CDR1 is SNHLY, CDR2 FYNNEI. The V end was cut by 8 bases, the J end by 1 base, with 8 bases between. This CDR3 contains 12 residues. The CDR3 coding sequence is TGTGCCAGCGGGGTCACCCAAGAGACCCAGTACTTC. As protein: CASGVTQETQYF.

The CDR3 DNA is TGTGCCAGCAGCCAAGGAGGGAGAGGTTACGAGCAGTACTTC. Amino acids: CASSQGGRGYEQYF. The chain has TRBV3-1 and TRBJ2-7; D possibly corresponds to TRBD2 (5 bases). Trimming cost V 1 base and J 4 bases, with 11 bases left between them. CDR3 length: 14 amino acids. CDR1 and CDR2 from the germline V gene are LGHDT and YNNKEL (reference sequence).

The J gene is TRBJ2-2, the V gene TRBV24-1; tentatively, D is TRBD2 (6 bases). Germline CDR1 and CDR2: KGHDR and SFDVKD. The V gene lost 1 base and the J gene lost 2 bases, with 10 bases spanning the gap. The CDR3 spans 16 residues. CDR3 protein: CATSDLLAGNTGELFF. CDR3 DNA: TGTGCCACCAGTGATTTACTAGCTGGTAACACCGGGGAGCTGTTTTTT.

The rearrangement joins TRBV7-9 to TRBJ2-7, with D perhaps matching TRBD1 (5 bases). V lost 5 bases, J lost 9 bases, and 17 bases lay in between. Germline lookup yields CDR1 SEHNR and CDR2 FQNEAQ (reference sequence). This CDR3 has 13 residues. The CDR3 DNA sequence: TGTGCCAGCAGCCCAGAAGGGCTAGGGGTGCAGTACGTC. It encodes CASSPEGLGVQYV.

This clonotype turned up a few times. This chain's CDR3 is CASSYSGTGAYEQYF. Written as DNA, the CDR3 is TGTGCCAGCAGTTATTCCGGGACAGGGGCCTACGAGCAGTACTTC. The V call is TRBV2, the J call TRBJ2-7; 10 bases are a match to TRBD1. V lost 5 bases to trimming and J lost 2 bases; unmatched junction nucleotides: 6. Per the germline V gene, CDR1 is SNHLY and CDR2 is FYNNEI. The length of the CDR3 is 15 residues.

This clonotype has a count of ten or more. The chain recombines TRBV12-3 or TRBV12-4 with TRBJ1-5; D unresolved. The ends were cut back, 3 bases at V and 7 bases at J, with 16 bases in the middle. The CDR3 is 15 amino acids. CDR3 in amino acids: CASSFSHPSGQPQHF. For the CDR3, the DNA is TGTGCCAGCAGTTTTTCCCACCCTTCGGGGCAGCCCCAGCATTTT.

This clonotype was detected a few times. The chain carries TRBV12-3 or TRBV12-4 and TRBJ1-3; D not resolved. Deletions cut 2 bases from V and 5 bases from J, with 10 bases between. This CDR3 contains 14 residues. CDR3 in amino acids: CASSLRERRNTIYF. CDR3 DNA sequence: TGTGCCAGCAGTTTAAGGGAGCGTAGAAACACCATATATTTT.

This clonotype was detected many times. This chain links TRBV7-9 with TRBJ1-4, with D tentatively TRBD1 (5 bases). The CDR3 extends over 13 amino acids. Trimming left V 0 bases short and J 6 bases short, with 5 bases between. Germline values: CDR1 SEHNR, CDR2 FQNEAQ (reference sequence). The CDR3 coding sequence is TGTGCCAGCAGCTTAGCAGGGGATGAAAAACTGTTTTTT. Its translation: CASSLAGDEKLFF.

This clonotype was counted a few times. The chain employs TRBV9 and TRBJ1-5; D possibly corresponds to TRBD1 (6 bases). The germline CDR1 and CDR2 sequences are SGDLS and YYNGEE. The CDR3 is 12 amino acids. The V end lost 10 bases, the J end lost 4 bases, and 12 bases lay between the germline ends. CDR3 sequence (DNA): TGTGCCTCGGGGACACCAAATCAGCCCCAGCATTTT. Protein product: CASGTPNQPQHF. Drawing the rest from reference TRBV9 and TRBJ1-5, the complete variable domain is DSGVTQTPKHLITATGQRVTLRCSPRSGDLSVYWYQQSLDQGLQFLIQYYNGEERAKGNILERFSAQQFPDLHSELNLSSLELGDSALYFCASGTPNQPQHFGDGTRLSIL.

This clonotype was seen at least ten times. The chain couples TRBV7-9 to TRBJ2-5, with 8 bases lining up with TRBD2. Trimming cost V 6 bases and J 2 bases; bases outside gene matches: 5. The CDR3 is made up of 14 amino acids. The germline V gene has CDR1 SEHNR and CDR2 FQNEAQ (reference sequence). CDR3 DNA: TGTGCCAGCAGTCTTACTAGCGGACAAGAGACCCAGTACTTC. It encodes CASSLTSGQETQYF.

The CDR3 coding sequence is TGTGCCAGCCGGACAGGGAATGATGGCTACACCTTC. Translated, it gives CASRTGNDGYTF. The V and J genes are TRBV27 and TRBJ1-2, with 8 bases aligning to TRBD1. This CDR3 contains 12 residues. Germline-derived CDR1 and CDR2 are MNHEY and SMNVEV (reference sequence). J lost 6 bases, V lost 8 bases, and 5 bases had no gene match.

This clonotype was recorded once. J is TRBJ2-1 and V is TRBV20-1; TRBD2 agrees at 9 bases. J was trimmed by 4 bases and V by 3 bases; bases with no gene match: 4. This CDR3 spans 14 amino acids. The V gene's germline CDR1 is DFQATT and CDR2 SNEGSKA (reference sequence). The CDR3 loop is CSASSGREYNEQFF. CDR3 DNA: TGCAGTGCTAGTAGCGGGAGAGAATACAATGAGCAGTTCTTC.

This clonotype has at least ten counts. V usage is TRBV28 and J usage is TRBJ2-1; D ambiguous. Germline values: CDR1 MDHEN, CDR2 SYDVKM. The CDR3 consists of 15 residues. Trimming cost V 6 bases and J 4 bases, with 16 bases left between them. For the CDR3, the DNA is TGTGCCAGCAGGGCCCCGGTACAGAGTTACAATGAGCAGTTCTTC. This translates into CASRAPVQSYNEQFF. Filled out from reference TRBV28 and TRBJ2-1, the complete variable domain reads DVKVTQSSRYLVKRTGEKVFLECVQDMDHENMFWYRQDPGLGLRLIYFSYDVKMKEKGDIPEGYSVSREKKERFSLILESASTNQTSMYLCASRAPVQSYNEQFFGPGTRLTVL.

This clonotype showed up just a few times. J is TRBJ2-1 and V is TRBV2; TRBD2 matches at 14 bases. V shed 6 bases, J shed 10 bases, and the junction held 11 bases outside the gene matches. The CDR3 is 16 amino acids. CDR1 is SNHLY, CDR2 FYNNEI, per germline. In DNA, the CDR3 is TGTGCCAGCAGGGCCCCGGGACTAGCGGGAGTGAGCGAGCAGTTCTTC. This encodes CASRAPGLAGVSEQFF.